One and the same sample provided the 26 T cell receptor beta chains below, sequenced in a study of blood T cell repertoires in COVID-19. Measured with immunoSEQ multiplex PCR; TCRdb has only the in-frame clones, and not every one. The data contain about 350,000 clones, approximately 84% of them seen just once; the ten biggest clones take up 3%. Sample: PBMCs or T cells enriched from blood (not recorded which). These receptors were taken from a woman between 25 and 40 years old who had recovered from COVID-19.

The chain carries TRBV11-2 and TRBJ2-6; 7 nucleotides align to TRBD2. Trimming at V came to 2 bases and at J to 0 bases, leaving 4 bases not matched to a gene. Germline V gene data show CDR1 as SGHAT and CDR2 as FQNNGV. The CDR3 length is 17 residues. CDR3 nucleotides: TGTGCCAGCAGCTTACAAGCGGGGTACTCTGGGGCCAACGTCCTGACTTTC. Translating it yields CASSLQAGYSGANVLTF.

The V and J genes are TRBV2 and TRBJ2-6; no reliable D call. The CDR3 length is 14 residues. Germline V lookup: CDR1 SNHLY, CDR2 FYNNEI. Trimming cost V 6 bases and J 1 base, with 7 bases left between them. The CDR3 loop reads CASRLESGANVLTF. CDR3 in DNA: TGTGCCAGCAGGCTGGAGTCTGGGGCCAACGTCCTGACTTTC.

This clone was counted once. The chain carries TRBV5-1 and TRBJ2-2, with a possible D match to TRBD1 (5 bases). This CDR3 contains 15 residues. The ends were cut back, 1 base at V and 3 bases at J, with 10 bases in the middle. Germline-derived CDR1 and CDR2 are SGHRS and YFSETQ. The CDR3 protein is CASSLRGLDTGELFF. In DNA form, the CDR3 reads TGCGCCAGCAGCTTGAGGGGATTGGACACCGGGGAGCTGTTTTTT.

This chain joins TRBV11-1 and TRBJ2-7, with D possibly matching TRBD2 (6 bases). The CDR3 length is 14 residues. Germline V gene lookup returns CDR1 SGHAT and CDR2 FQDESV (reference sequence). Between the trimmed V and J ends, which lost 1 base and 2 bases, there was a span of 9 bases. The CDR3 region is CASSLEAGPYEQYF. The CDR3 DNA sequence: TGTGCCAGCAGCTTAGAGGCGGGACCCTACGAGCAGTACTTC.

This clone came up once. This chain uses TRBV28 with TRBJ1-4; TRBD1 might be the D (5 bases). Germline assignment: CDR1 MDHEN and CDR2 SYDVKM. The V gene lost 3 bases and the J gene lost 0 bases, with 8 bases spanning the gap. The CDR3 is 15 residues long. CDR3 sequence: CASSFGGTTNEKLFF. The CDR3 coding sequence is TGTGCCAGCAGTTTTGGGGGGACAACTAATGAAAAACTGTTTTTT.

This chain uses TRBV10-3 with TRBJ1-3; weak D call: TRBD1 (6 bases). There are 15 residues in the CDR3. Germline V gene data show CDR1 as ENHRY and CDR2 as SYGVKD. Trimming removed 6 bases at V and 0 bases at J, with 12 bases between. The CDR3 loop is CAIRRGGDSGNTIYF. CDR3 DNA: TGTGCCATCAGGAGGGGGGGAGACTCTGGAAACACCATATATTTT.

The chain couples TRBV7-9 to TRBJ1-2; D may be TRBD1 (6 bases). Looked up from germline, CDR1 is SEHNR and CDR2 is FQNEAQ (reference sequence). The CDR3 contains 15 residues. Between the trimmed V and J ends, which lost 3 bases and 0 bases, there was a span of 11 bases. CDR3 amino acids: CASSLTGSSNYGYTF. CDR3 sequence (DNA): TGTGCCAGCAGCTTGACAGGATCCTCTAACTATGGCTACACCTTC.

The genes are TRBV5-1 and TRBJ1-2; TRBD1 agrees at 12 bases. Per the germline V gene, CDR1 is SGHRS and CDR2 is YFSETQ. V dropped 0 bases and J dropped 6; count of bases not matched to a gene: 9. This CDR3 is built from 17 residues. The CDR3 sequence is CASSLAPGQGALDGYTF. CDR3 coding DNA: TGCGCCAGCAGCTTGGCCCCGGGACAGGGGGCTTTAGATGGCTACACCTTC.

This sequence joins TRBV19 and TRBJ2-7, with TRBD1 as a possible D gene (6 bases). There are 14 residues in the CDR3. From germline, CDR1 is LNHDA and CDR2 SQIVND (reference sequence). V was cut by 6 bases and J by 2 bases, with 14 bases left in between. The CDR3 here is CASSLGHITYEQYF. The CDR3, as DNA: TGTGCCAGTAGCCTGGGACATATAACCTACGAGCAGTACTTC.

The V gene is TRBV29-1, the J gene TRBJ1-2; 9 nucleotides match TRBD1. Germline values: CDR1 SQVTM, CDR2 ANQGSEA. CDR3 size: 13 residues. J gave up 3 bases and V 6 bases, and 5 bases lay outside the gene matches. The CDR3 protein is CSVAQGADYGYTF. The CDR3 DNA reads as TGCAGCGTGGCACAGGGGGCGGACTATGGCTACACCTTC.

This clone was found once. The genes are TRBV6-1 and TRBJ1-3; TRBD1 is a possible D gene (5 bases). Trimming took off 0 bases at V and 0 bases at J, with 9 bases between the two ends. This CDR3 comprises 16 residues. Germline assignment: CDR1 MNHNS and CDR2 SASEGT. The CDR3 DNA follows: TGTGCCAGCAGTGAAGCTACAGGAAGCTCTGGAAACACCATATATTTT. This codes for CASSEATGSSGNTIYF.

The rearrangement joins TRBV2 to TRBJ1-2; D ambiguous. V dropped 6 bases and J dropped 4 bases, with 9 bases sitting between them. The germline CDR1 and CDR2 sequences are SNHLY and FYNNEI. This CDR3 has 12 residues. CDR3 residues: CASRDWGYGYTF. CDR3 nucleotide sequence: TGTGCCAGCAGGGACTGGGGCTATGGCTACACCTTC.

The chain joins TRBV10-3 to TRBJ2-3, with TRBD2 matching 10 bases. This CDR3 region has 17 residues. The germline V gene has CDR1 ENHRY and CDR2 SYGVKD. V trimming: 2 bases; J trimming: 1 base; junction bases outside the gene matches: 6. CDR3 sequence (DNA): TGTGCCATCAGTGAGCCCTCCGGGACTAGCGGCACAGATACGCAGTATTTT. Encoded protein: CAISEPSGTSGTDTQYF.

The chain carries TRBV12-3 or TRBV12-4 and TRBJ1-4; D may be TRBD1 (6 bases). The CDR3 is 13 residues long. V was pared by 6 bases and J by 5 bases, with 10 bases between. The CDR3, as DNA: TGTGCCAGCAGCCTCGGACAGAATGAAAAACTGTTTTTT. It translates to CASSLGQNEKLFF.

The V gene is TRBV27, the J gene TRBJ2-3; D possibly corresponds to TRBD2 (5 bases). V lost 2 bases and J lost 6, with 15 bases in between. This CDR3 contains 15 residues. The germline CDR1 and CDR2 sequences are MNHEY and SMNVEV (reference sequence). CDR3 residues: CASSLEGMRYDTQYF. CDR3 nucleotides: TGTGCCAGCAGTTTAGAGGGCATGAGATACGATACGCAGTATTTT.

The gene calls are TRBV6-5 and TRBJ1-1; tentatively, D is TRBD1 (5 bases). This CDR3 spans 13 amino acids. Germline values: CDR1 MNHEY, CDR2 SVGAGI. The V gene lost 4 bases and the J gene lost 5 bases, with 11 bases spanning the gap. The CDR3 nucleotides read TGTGCCAGCAGTTGGACGGGGGTGACTGAAGCTTTCTTT. Residues: CASSWTGVTEAFF.

A single count supports this clone. J is TRBJ1-4 and V is TRBV29-1; TRBD1 aligns across 8 bases. CDR1 SQVTM and CDR2 ANQGSEA come from the germline V gene. This CDR3 has 12 amino acids. After removal of 8 bases from V and 7 bases from J, the junction contained 6 bases not matched to a gene. The CDR3 DNA is TGCAGCATAACAGGGGGGAGTGAAAAACTGTTTTTT. The encoded protein is CSITGGSEKLFF.

For this clone: This sample includes further DNA sequences coding for the same CDR3. The V call is TRBV2, the J call TRBJ2-7; D not resolved. From germline, CDR1 is SNHLY and CDR2 FYNNEI. CDR3 size: 11 residues. V was pared by 4 bases and J by 4 bases, with 5 bases between. For the CDR3, the DNA is TGTGCCAGCAGTGGCGAGTACGAGCAGTACTTC. Its translation: CASSGEYEQYF.

The genes are TRBV4-1 and TRBJ2-7, with TRBD2 identical over 11 bases. Losses at the gene ends were 1 base for V and 5 bases for J; bases not matched to a gene: 7. Germline values: CDR1 MGHRA, CDR2 YSYEKL. The CDR3 is 16 amino acids. CDR3 in DNA: TGCGCCAGCAGCCAAGGGGCGGGACTAGCGGTAAACGAGCAGTACTTC. It is translated as CASSQGAGLAVNEQYF.

CDR3 loop: CASRMGGDNYGYTF. CDR3 coding DNA: TGTGCCAGCAGGATGGGGGGGGATAACTATGGCTACACCTTC. The rearrangement uses TRBV27 and TRBJ1-2, with a weak D call TRBD1 (5 bases). The CDR3 is 14 amino acids. Germline CDR1 and CDR2: MNHEY and SMNVEV (reference sequence). The germline V and J ends were trimmed by 6 bases and 1 base, with 12 bases remaining between them.

Remarks on this clone: The same CDR3 arises from other DNA sequences in this sample as well. The V call is TRBV9, the J call TRBJ1-2; no definite D call. V lost 0 bases, J lost 2 bases, and 5 bases lay in between. CDR1 and CDR2 from the germline V gene are SGDLS and YYNGEE. This CDR3 has 13 residues. The DNA for the CDR3 is TGTGCCAGCAGCGTAGACACCAACTATGGCTACACCTTC. It encodes CASSVDTNYGYTF.

The gene calls are TRBV6-5 and TRBJ1-2; D is undetermined. The CDR3 sequence is 13 residues long. Trimming shortened V by 6 bases and J by 4 bases, and 12 bases separated the two germline ends. CDR1 and CDR2 (germline): MNHEY, SVGAGI. Here the CDR3 reads CASRLGSLYGYTF. The CDR3 DNA sequence: TGTGCCAGCAGGTTGGGCAGTCTCTATGGCTACACCTTC.

The chain combines TRBV18 with TRBJ2-7, with TRBD2 matching over 7 bases. The CDR3 totals 17 residues. Germline CDR1 KGHSH, CDR2 LQKENI. With V trimmed by 0 bases and J by 1 base, 9 bases remained unmatched. The CDR3 is CASSPPSVGRHSYEQYF. The CDR3 region has the DNA TGTGCCAGCTCACCACCCTCAGTCGGGAGGCATTCCTACGAGCAGTACTTC.

This chain joins TRBV5-1 and TRBJ2-7, with D possibly matching TRBD1 (6 bases). CDR1 SGHRS and CDR2 YFSETQ come from the germline V gene. The CDR3 spans 15 residues. V lost 4 bases and J 2 bases, leaving 16 bases between the germline ends. In nucleotides, the CDR3 is TGCGCCAGCAGCCGCGGAGCAGGGGCGCCCTACGAGCAGTACTTC. It specifies CASSRGAGAPYEQYF.

CDR3 coding DNA: TGTGCCAGCAGCTTGCCCCCAGGGATGAACACTGAAGCTTTCTTT. It yields the protein CASSLPPGMNTEAFF. The rearrangement uses TRBV5-6 and TRBJ1-1; TRBD1 is a possible D gene (5 bases). Germline assignment: CDR1 SGHDT and CDR2 YYEEEE. The ends were cut back, 1 base at V and 0 bases at J, with 10 bases in the middle. There are 15 residues in the CDR3.

This clone showed up just once. The chain couples TRBV3-1 (or the pseudogene TRBV3-2) to TRBJ1-1; tentatively, D is TRBD1 (6 bases). V lost 4 bases and J lost 7, with 10 bases in between. The germline V gene encodes CDR1 LGHDT and CDR2 YNNKEL (reference sequence). The CDR3 sequence is 12 residues long. The CDR3 loop reads CASSRGQLEAFF. In nucleotides, the CDR3 is TGTGCCAGCAGCCGAGGACAGCTTGAAGCTTTCTTT.